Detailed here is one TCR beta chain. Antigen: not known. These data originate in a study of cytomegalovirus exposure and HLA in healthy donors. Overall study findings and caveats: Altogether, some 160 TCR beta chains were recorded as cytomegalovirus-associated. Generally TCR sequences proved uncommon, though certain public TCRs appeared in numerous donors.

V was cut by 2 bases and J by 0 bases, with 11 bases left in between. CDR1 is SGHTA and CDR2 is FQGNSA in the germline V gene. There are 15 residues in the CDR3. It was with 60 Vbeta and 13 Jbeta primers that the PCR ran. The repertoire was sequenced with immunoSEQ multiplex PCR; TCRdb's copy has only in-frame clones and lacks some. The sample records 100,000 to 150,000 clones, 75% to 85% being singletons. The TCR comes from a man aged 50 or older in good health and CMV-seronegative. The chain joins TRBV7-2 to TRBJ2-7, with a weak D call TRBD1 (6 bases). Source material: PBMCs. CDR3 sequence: CASSLTGTGSYEQYF. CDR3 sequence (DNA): TGTGCCAGCAGCTTAACAGGGACCGGCTCCTACGAGCAGTACTTC.